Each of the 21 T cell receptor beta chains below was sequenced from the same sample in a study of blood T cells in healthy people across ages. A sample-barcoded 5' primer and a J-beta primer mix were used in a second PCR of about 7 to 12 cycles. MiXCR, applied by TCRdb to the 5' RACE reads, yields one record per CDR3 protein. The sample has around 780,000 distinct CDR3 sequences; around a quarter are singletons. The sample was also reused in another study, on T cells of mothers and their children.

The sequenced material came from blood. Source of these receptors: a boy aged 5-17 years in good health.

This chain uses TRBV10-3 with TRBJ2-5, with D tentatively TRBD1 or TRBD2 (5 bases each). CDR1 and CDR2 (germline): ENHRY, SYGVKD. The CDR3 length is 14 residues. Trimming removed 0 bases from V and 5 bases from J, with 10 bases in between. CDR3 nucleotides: TGTGCCATCAGTGAGTCGGAAGGGGACGAGACCCAGTACTTC. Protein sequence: CAISESEGDETQYF.

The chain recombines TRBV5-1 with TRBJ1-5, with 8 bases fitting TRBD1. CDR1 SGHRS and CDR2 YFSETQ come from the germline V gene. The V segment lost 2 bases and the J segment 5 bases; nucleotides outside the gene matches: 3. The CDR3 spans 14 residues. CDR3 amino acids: CASSFSGGDQPQHF. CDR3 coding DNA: TGCGCCAGCAGCTTCTCAGGGGGCGATCAGCCCCAGCATTTT.

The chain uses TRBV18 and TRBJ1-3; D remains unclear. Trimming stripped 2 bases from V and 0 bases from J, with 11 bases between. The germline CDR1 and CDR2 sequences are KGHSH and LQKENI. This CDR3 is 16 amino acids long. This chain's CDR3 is CASSPAYSASGNTIYF. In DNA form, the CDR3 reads TGTGCCAGCTCACCAGCCTACAGCGCCTCTGGAAACACCATATATTTT.

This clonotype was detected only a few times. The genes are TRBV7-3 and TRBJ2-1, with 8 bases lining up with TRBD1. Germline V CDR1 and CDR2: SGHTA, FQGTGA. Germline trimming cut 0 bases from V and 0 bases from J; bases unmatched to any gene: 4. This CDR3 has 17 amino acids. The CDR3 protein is CASSLTDRAGSYNEQFF. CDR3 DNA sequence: TGTGCCAGCAGCTTAACGGACAGGGCCGGCTCCTACAATGAGCAGTTCTTC.

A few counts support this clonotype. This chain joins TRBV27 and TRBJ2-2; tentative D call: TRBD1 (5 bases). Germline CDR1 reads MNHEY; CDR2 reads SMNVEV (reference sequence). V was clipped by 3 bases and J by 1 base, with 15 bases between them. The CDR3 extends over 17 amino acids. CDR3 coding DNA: TGTGCCAGCAGTTTGGTTCAGGGAATGGTGAACACCGGGGAGCTGTTTTTT. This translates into CASSLVQGMVNTGELFF.

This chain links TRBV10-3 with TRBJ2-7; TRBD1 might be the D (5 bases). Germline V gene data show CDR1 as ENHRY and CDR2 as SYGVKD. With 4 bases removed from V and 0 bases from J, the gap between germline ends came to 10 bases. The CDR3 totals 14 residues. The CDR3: CAISGQGSSYEQYF. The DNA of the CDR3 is TGTGCCATCAGTGGGCAGGGTAGCTCCTACGAGCAGTACTTC.

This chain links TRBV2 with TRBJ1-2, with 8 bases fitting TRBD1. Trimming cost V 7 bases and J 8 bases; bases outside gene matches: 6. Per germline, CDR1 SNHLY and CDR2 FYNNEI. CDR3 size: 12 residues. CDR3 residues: CASKQGADGYTF. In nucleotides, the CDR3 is TGTGCCAGCAAGCAGGGGGCCGACGGCTACACCTTC. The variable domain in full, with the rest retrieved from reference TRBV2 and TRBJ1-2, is EPEVTQTPSHQVTQMGQEVILRCVPISNHLYFYWYRQILGQKVEFLVSFYNNEISEKSEIFDDQFSVERPDGSNFTLKIRSTKLEDSAMYFCASKQGADGYTFGSGTRLTVV.

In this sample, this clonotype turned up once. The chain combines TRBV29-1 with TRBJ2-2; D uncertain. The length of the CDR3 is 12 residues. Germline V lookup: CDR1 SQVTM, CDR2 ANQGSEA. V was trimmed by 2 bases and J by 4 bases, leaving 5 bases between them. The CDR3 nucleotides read TGCAGCGTTGAATGGGGCACCGGGGAGCTGTTTTTT. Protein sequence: CSVEWGTGELFF.

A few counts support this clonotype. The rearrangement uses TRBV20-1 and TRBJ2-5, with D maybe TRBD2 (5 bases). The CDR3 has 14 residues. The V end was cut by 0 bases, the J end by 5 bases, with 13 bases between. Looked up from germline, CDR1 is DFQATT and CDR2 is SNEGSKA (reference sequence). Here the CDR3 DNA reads TGCAGTGCTAGAGAACGGGGTGAATGGGAGACCCAGTACTTC. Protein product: CSARERGEWETQYF.

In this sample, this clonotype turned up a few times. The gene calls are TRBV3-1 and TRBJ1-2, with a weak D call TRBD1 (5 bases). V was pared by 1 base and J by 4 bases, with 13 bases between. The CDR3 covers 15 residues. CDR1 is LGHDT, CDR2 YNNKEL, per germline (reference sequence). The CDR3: CASSQGLQGSYGYTF. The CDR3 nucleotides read TGTGCCAGCAGCCAAGGTTTGCAGGGCTCCTATGGCTACACCTTC.

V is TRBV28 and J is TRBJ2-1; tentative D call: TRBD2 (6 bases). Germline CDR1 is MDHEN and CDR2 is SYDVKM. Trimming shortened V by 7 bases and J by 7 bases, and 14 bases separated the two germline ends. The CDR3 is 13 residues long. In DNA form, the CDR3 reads TGTGCCAGCACCCGTGGGGGGAGGAATGAGCAGTTCTTC. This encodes CASTRGGRNEQFF.

DNA of the CDR3: TGCAGCGCATACGACAGGGGGCCGGATGGCTACACCTTC. It translates to CSAYDRGPDGYTF. The V gene is TRBV29-1, the J gene TRBJ1-2, with 10 bases aligning to TRBD1. The germline V gene encodes CDR1 SQVTM and CDR2 ANQGSEA. This CDR3 contains 13 residues. Trimming removed 7 bases from V and 6 bases from J; junction bases left unmatched: 8.

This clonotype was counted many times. CDR3 nucleotides: TGCAGTGCTACCAGGGGATCTGATCAGCCCCAGCATTTT. It encodes CSATRGSDQPQHF. The chain recombines TRBV20-1 with TRBJ1-5; perhaps TRBD1 as D (6 bases). The CDR3 is 13 residues long. Germline V gene sequence: CDR1 DFQATT, CDR2 SNEGSKA (reference sequence). Trimming removed 4 bases at V and 5 bases at J, with 12 bases between.

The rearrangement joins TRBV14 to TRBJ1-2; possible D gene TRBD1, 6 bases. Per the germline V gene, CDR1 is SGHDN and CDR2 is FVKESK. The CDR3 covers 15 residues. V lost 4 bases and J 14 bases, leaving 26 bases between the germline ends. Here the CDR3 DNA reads TGTGCCAGCAGCCCGCTGGGACAAAACCCTATGTTGGAGACCTTC. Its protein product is CASSPLGQNPMLETF.

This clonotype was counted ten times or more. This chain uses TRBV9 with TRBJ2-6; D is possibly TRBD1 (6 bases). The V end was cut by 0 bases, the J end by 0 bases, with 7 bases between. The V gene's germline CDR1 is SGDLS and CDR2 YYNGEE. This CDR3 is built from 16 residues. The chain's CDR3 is CASSVVGASGANVLTF. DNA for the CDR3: TGTGCCAGCAGCGTAGTGGGGGCCTCTGGGGCCAACGTCCTGACTTTC. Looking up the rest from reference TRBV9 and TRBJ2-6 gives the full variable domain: DSGVTQTPKHLITATGQRVTLRCSPRSGDLSVYWYQQSLDQGLQFLIQYYNGEERAKGNILERFSAQQFPDLHSELNLSSLELGDSALYFCASSVVGASGANVLTFGAGSRLTVL.

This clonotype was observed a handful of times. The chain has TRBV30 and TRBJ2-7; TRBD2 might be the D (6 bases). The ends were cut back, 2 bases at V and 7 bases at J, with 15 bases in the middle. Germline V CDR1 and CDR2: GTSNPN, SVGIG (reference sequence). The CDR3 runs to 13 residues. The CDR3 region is CAWSTRLVPEQYF. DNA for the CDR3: TGTGCCTGGAGTACCCGACTAGTACCGGAGCAGTACTTC.

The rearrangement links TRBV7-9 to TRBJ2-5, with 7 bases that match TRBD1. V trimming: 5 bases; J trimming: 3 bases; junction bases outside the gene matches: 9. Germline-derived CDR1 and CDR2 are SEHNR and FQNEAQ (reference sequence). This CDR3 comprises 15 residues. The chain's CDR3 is CASSKVRGPKETQYF. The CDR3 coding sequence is TGTGCCAGCAGCAAAGTGAGGGGGCCGAAAGAGACCCAGTACTTC. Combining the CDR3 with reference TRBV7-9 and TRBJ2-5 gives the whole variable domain DTGVSQNPRHKITKRGQNVTFRCDPISEHNRLYWYRQTLGQGPEFLTYFQNEAQLEKSRLLSDRFSAERPKGSFSTLEIQRTEQGDSAMYLCASSKVRGPKETQYFGPGTRLLVL.

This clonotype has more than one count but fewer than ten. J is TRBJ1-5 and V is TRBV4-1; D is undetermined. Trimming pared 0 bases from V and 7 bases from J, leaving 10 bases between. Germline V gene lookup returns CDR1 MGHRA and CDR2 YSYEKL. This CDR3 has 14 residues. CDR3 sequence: CASSQDPLGQPQHF. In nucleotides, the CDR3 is TGCGCCAGCAGCCAAGATCCCCTGGGACAGCCCCAGCATTTT.

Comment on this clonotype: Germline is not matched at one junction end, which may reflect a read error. The CDR3 DNA follows: TGCGCCGGCAGCCGTCCAGGGGGGCTGACTAATGAAAAACTGTTTTTT. Translation gives CAGSRPGGLTNEKLFF. The chain is built from TRBV4-1 and TRBJ1-4, with 7 positions matching TRBD1. CDR3 size: 16 residues. CDR1 is MGHRA, CDR2 YSYEKL, per germline.

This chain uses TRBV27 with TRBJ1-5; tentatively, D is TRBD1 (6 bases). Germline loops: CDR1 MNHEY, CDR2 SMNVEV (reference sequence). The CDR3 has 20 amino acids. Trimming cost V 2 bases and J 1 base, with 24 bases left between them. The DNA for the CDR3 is TGTGCCAGCAGTTTAACCCCAAGGGGGGCAGGGGACGGGAGCAATCAGCCCCAGCATTTT. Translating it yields CASSLTPRGAGDGSNQPQHF.

CDR3 sequence reads: CSVNPRVSYEQYF. In DNA, the CDR3 is TGCAGTGTTAACCCCAGGGTGTCCTACGAGCAGTACTTC. This rearrangement joins TRBV20-1 to TRBJ2-7; the D gene is possibly TRBD1 (5 bases). CDR1 is DFQATT and CDR2 is SNEGSKA in the germline V gene (reference sequence). The CDR3 has 13 amino acids. V lost 7 bases to trimming and J lost 1 base, with 14 bases between them.